These 3 T cell receptor beta chains were sequenced from one sample in a study of monozygotic twins with inflammatory bowel disease. Using the 5' RACE reads, TCRdb records one entry per CDR3 protein without DNA. Its table records over 350,000 distinct CDR3 sequences. Material for sequencing was blood. These receptors originate from a human donor with ulcerative colitis or Crohn's disease, or a healthy co-twin of an affected twin (not recorded which).

The chain links TRBV10-3 to TRBJ1-1. Germline V CDR1 and CDR2: ENHRY, SYGVKD. The CDR3 spans 12 residues. The CDR3 loop is CAISVEGEEAFF.

This chain connects TRBV5-4 to TRBJ2-5; the D gene TCRdb calls, TRBD1, cannot be checked with no DNA. This CDR3 comprises 16 residues. Germline V gives CDR1 SGHNT, CDR2 YYREEE (reference sequence). This CDR3 reads CASSPMGGQIRETQYF.

This chain joins TRBV5-1 and TRBJ2-5; without DNA, the TCRdb call of TRBD1 cannot be checked. This CDR3 has 16 amino acids. Germline values: CDR1 SGHRS, CDR2 YFSETQ. The CDR3 here is CASSLVRDSHWGTQYF.